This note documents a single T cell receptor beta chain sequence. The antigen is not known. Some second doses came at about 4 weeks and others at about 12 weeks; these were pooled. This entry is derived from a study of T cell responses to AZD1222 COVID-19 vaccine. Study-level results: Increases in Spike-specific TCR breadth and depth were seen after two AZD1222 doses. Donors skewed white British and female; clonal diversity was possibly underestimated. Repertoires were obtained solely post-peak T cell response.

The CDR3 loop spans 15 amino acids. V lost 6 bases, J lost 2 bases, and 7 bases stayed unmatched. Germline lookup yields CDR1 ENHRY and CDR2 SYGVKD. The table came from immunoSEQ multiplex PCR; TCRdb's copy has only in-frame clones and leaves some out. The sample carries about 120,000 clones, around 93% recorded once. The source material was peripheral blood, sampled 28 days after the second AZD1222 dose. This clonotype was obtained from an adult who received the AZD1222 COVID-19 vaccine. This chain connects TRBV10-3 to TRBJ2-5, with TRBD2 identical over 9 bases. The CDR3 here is CAIRGASGAQETQYF. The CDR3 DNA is TGTGCCATCAGGGGAGCTAGCGGGGCACAAGAGACCCAGTACTTC.